Sequencing of this T cell receptor (beta chain) was carried out in a study of blood T cells in healthy people across ages (dated by TCRdb to the mid-2010s). General notes on the study: In model experiments, template switching captured roughly one uniquely barcoded TCR beta cDNA molecule for every two T cells. Age-related changes in TCR beta repertoire diversity were measured in the study by deep sequencing normalized with unique cDNA molecular identifiers. The donors were split into four age groups: young (average roughly 15 years), middle-aged (roughly 39), aged (approximately 60) and long-lived (about 82). To avoid experimental bias, donors of different ages were randomly spread across the sequencing lanes. The study analyzed two additional independent replicas of 1 million unique cDNA reads from the same blood draw for two donors, one aged 18 to 30 and one aged 80 or older.

General conclusions and limits of the study: Conclusive comparison of naive and antigen-experienced compartments was prevented by the profiling of bulk unsorted PBMCs. Estimates of total diversity based on one million sequenced T cells were regarded as lower bounds and as underestimates. Compared with the aged group, more naive CD4+ T cells, fewer expanded clones and increased TCR diversity were shown by the long-lived group, suggesting age selection. Observed TCR beta diversity per million T cells fell roughly linearly with age, and a significant reduction was already apparent by age around 44. Donor CMV infection status was unknown, potentially confounding age-related changes in expanded clonotypes. Observed TCR beta diversity correlated strongly with the percentage of naive T cells measured by flow cytometry.

The sample holds a few counts of this clonotype. The antigen it binds to is not known. One base away there is no much larger clone; base qualities are not given. Library creation used 5' RACE. The second PCR ran for about 7 to 11 cycles and used a J-beta primer mix along with a sample-barcoded 5' primer. A template-switch 5' adaptor carrying 12 random nucleotides introduced a unique molecular identifier onto each TCR beta cDNA molecule. At least 2.5 million CDR3-containing paired-end reads were obtained from each sample. First-strand cDNA synthesis was performed from all RNA using the Mint cDNA synthesis kit, with priming by a TRBC-specific oligonucleotide. Following uracil-DNA glycosylase treatment, a first 18-cycle PCR with universal primers M1SS and BC2_uni_R was performed on all cDNA. As for how the authors treated the data: For normalization, 1 million high-quality reads, each with a distinct molecular identifier, were randomly selected from each sample. Reads with shared molecular identifiers were discarded instead of being binned into consensus sequences. CDR3 identification, clonotype clustering and error correction used MiTCR with a Q25 quality threshold and the strictest error-elimination algorithm. A nonparametric unseen species model with Euler transformation was used to estimate lower-bound total TCR beta diversity. The public reads were reprocessed in TCRdb via fastp at Q25 and MiXCR, keeping in-frame beta chains. CDR3 protein sequences are deduplicated, and each keeps its most common genes and DNA. The authors' filters were not applied to this entry. The sample includes around 1,800,000 distinct CDR3 sequences, with about two fifths observed a single time. About 23% of the sample rests with the top ten.

Relative to germline, V is missing 0 bases and J is missing 5 bases, with 8 bases of the junction outside any gene match. Including cysteine and phenylalanine, the CDR3 has 15 amino acids. The CDR3 DNA has 45 bases and is translated from base 1. Reading the germline V gene gives CDR1 SGDLS and CDR2 YYNGEE. The roughly 39 donors, aged about 6 to 100 years, were systemically healthy Caucasian individuals from Russia. Ten milliliters of peripheral blood were drawn from each donor into EDTA-treated Vacutainer tubes. Ficoll-Paque density-gradient centrifugation was used to isolate PBMCs, with at least 7 million obtained per sample. Total RNA was extracted from PBMCs with Trizol reagent, with at least 5 micrograms obtained per sample. For every donor, flow cytometry on a PBMC aliquot measured the percentage of naive CD45RAhigh/CD27high T cells.

The chain uses TRBV9 and TRBJ2-7, with TRBD1 identical over 7 junction bases. Source material: blood. The receptor was derived from a human donor in good health. The DNA reads as follows: TGTGCCAGCAGCGTAGCCGTAACAGGGGCCCACGAGCAGTACTTC. It encodes CASSVAVTGAHEQYF.